What follows describes a single T cell receptor beta chain. The sample holds a few counts of this clone. Its recognized antigen is unknown. Base quality data are lacking; no much larger clone is found one base away. These data originate in a study of control samples from healthy donors and cancer patients (dated by TCRdb to the early 2020s). The V and J ends are trimmed by 4 bases and 9 bases, leaving 12 bases between them. Spanning cysteine to phenylalanine, the CDR3 consists of 13 amino acids. The only DNA kept is the CDR3, 39 bases in frame from the first base. CDR1 is given as KGHDR and CDR2 as SFDVKD, both from the germline V gene. The library was produced with the immunoSEQ multiplex PCR assay. The source is immuneACCESS, and TCRdb retained only in-frame sequences with V and J called. Part of the clones is not carried over; for the studies checked, unresolved V genes explain less than half of this, and the remainder is unexplained. This sample gives tens of thousands of clones in total; less than 90% of them show up just once. In total, the top ten clones hold less than 8.5% of the sample.

Sequenced material: blood. This receptor chain uses TRBV24-1 and TRBJ2-1, with TRBD1 perhaps the D gene, on 8 matching bases. The source of this sequence is a woman aged 60-75 years in good health. The DNA sequence is as follows: TGTGCCACCAGTGACTACAGGGGGGGTGAGCAGTTCTTC. Translated, this is CATSDYRGGEQFF.